These 28 T cell receptor beta chains originate from one sample sequenced in a study of blood T cell repertoires in COVID-19. Sequencing used immunoSEQ multiplex PCR; TCRdb keeps in-frame clones, though not all of them. The data show about 250,000 clones, with around four fifths seen just once and 4.7% held by the top ten. Input material: peripheral blood. The receptors were gathered from a woman aged 70-85 years with acute or convalescent COVID-19.

This rearrangement joins TRBV30 to TRBJ1-2; D uncertain. There are 16 residues in the CDR3. Germline V gene lookup returns CDR1 GTSNPN and CDR2 SVGIG (reference sequence). Trimming took off 2 bases at V and 5 bases at J, with 21 bases between the two ends. CDR3 DNA: TGTGCCTGGAGTCCACAGACACTGAAGATCGCGTATGGCTACACCTTC. This sequence encodes CAWSPQTLKIAYGYTF.

The chain joins TRBV7-9 to TRBJ1-2; D gene ambiguous. Germline values: CDR1 SEHNR, CDR2 FQNEAQ (reference sequence). Trimming cost V 3 bases and J 8 bases, with 10 bases left between them. CDR3 size: 12 residues. CDR3 coding DNA: TGTGCCAGCAGCTTCCTAACAGAAGGCTACACCTTC. The encoded protein is CASSFLTEGYTF.

The rearrangement joins TRBV24-1 to TRBJ2-2; a weak D match, TRBD2 (5 bases). Germline V gene lookup returns CDR1 KGHDR and CDR2 SFDVKD. There are 16 residues in the CDR3. V was cut by 9 bases and J by 0 bases, with 16 bases left in between. CDR3 residues: CATAGGQASNTGELFF. CDR3 nucleotide sequence: TGTGCCACCGCAGGAGGCCAGGCGTCGAACACCGGGGAGCTGTTTTTT.

The V gene is TRBV7-8, the J gene TRBJ1-3, with no clear D. CDR1 is SGHVS, CDR2 FQNEAQ, per germline. The CDR3 runs to 11 residues. The V and J ends lost 5 bases and 7 bases respectively, with 6 bases between them. CDR3 protein: CASSPMNTIYF. The CDR3 DNA reads as TGTGCCAGCAGCCCCATGAACACCATATATTTT. The full variable domain, its missing parts supplied by reference TRBV7-8 and TRBJ1-3, is GAGVSQSPRYKVAKRGQDVALRCDPISGHVSLFWYQQALGQGPEFLTYFQNEAQLDKSGLPSDRFFAERPEGSVSTLKIQRTQQEDSAVYLCASSPMNTIYFGEGSWLTVV.

V gene TRBV5-1 combines with J gene TRBJ2-5, with TRBD1 matching 7 bases. Germline values: CDR1 SGHRS, CDR2 YFSETQ. This CDR3 is built from 14 residues. With 0 bases clipped from V and 6 bases from J, the junction kept 5 bases outside the gene matches. CDR3 in DNA: TGCGCCAGCAGCTTGGGACAGGGAATACAGACCCAGTACTTC. Amino acids: CASSLGQGIQTQYF.

The chain has TRBV7-2 and TRBJ2-1, with TRBD1 as a possible D gene (6 bases). Trimming shortened V by 1 base and J by 7 bases, and 17 bases separated the two germline ends. Germline V lookup: CDR1 SGHTA, CDR2 FQGNSA. This CDR3 comprises 16 residues. The CDR3 nucleotides are TGTGCCAGCAGCTTAGGGGGGCAGGGGAGTGGTAATGAGCAGTTCTTC. Amino acids: CASSLGGQGSGNEQFF.

V is TRBV7-2 and J is TRBJ2-5; perhaps TRBD1 as D (6 bases). The CDR3 is made up of 14 amino acids. The V end was cut by 8 bases, the J end by 7 bases, with 20 bases between. In germline, CDR1 is SGHTA, CDR2 FQGNSA. The CDR3 nucleotides are TGTGCCAGCGGTCCGGGTCGGCGAGGGGGGACCCAGTACTTC. Protein product: CASGPGRRGGTQYF.

This clone was observed once. The rearrangement uses TRBV13 and TRBJ2-7, with 12 positions matching TRBD1. CDR1 is PRHDT, CDR2 FYEKMQ, per germline (reference sequence). The CDR3 is 14 residues long. V shed 5 bases and J 6 bases; nucleotides not matched to a gene: 5. CDR3 nucleotide sequence: TGTGCCAGCAGCGTGGGACAGGGGGCGGTCGAGCAGTACTTC. Protein sequence: CASSVGQGAVEQYF.

The chain recombines TRBV19 with TRBJ2-5; tentatively, D is TRBD2 (5 bases). The CDR3 spans 13 residues. Per the germline V gene, CDR1 is LNHDA and CDR2 is SQIVND (reference sequence). V shed 4 bases and J shed 4 bases, with 10 bases lying between them. As DNA, the CDR3 is TGTGCCAGTAGTACCTGGACTGGAGAGACCCAGTACTTC. Protein sequence: CASSTWTGETQYF.

This clone was detected only once. The genes are TRBV6-2 or TRBV6-3 and TRBJ2-3, with D maybe TRBD2 (7 bases). Trimming left V 0 bases short and J 3 bases short, with 22 bases between. The germline V gene has CDR1 MNHEY and CDR2 SVGEGT. This CDR3 has 19 amino acids. CDR3 coding DNA: TGTGCCAGCAGTTACTCGATGTTCCTCGGGGGAGGGGGGACAGATACGCAGTATTTT. It is translated as CASSYSMFLGGGGTDTQYF.

The rearrangement joins TRBV19 to TRBJ2-2; the match to TRBD1 covers 9 bases. Germline V gene data show CDR1 as LNHDA and CDR2 as SQIVND (reference sequence). Unmatched junction bases numbered 10, after V lost 7 bases and J lost 7 bases. The CDR3 consists of 15 residues. This chain's CDR3 is CASNLDRGVGGELFF. The CDR3 DNA is TGTGCCAGTAACCTGGACAGGGGTGTGGGCGGGGAGCTGTTTTTT.

V gene TRBV7-6 combines with J gene TRBJ1-1, with no clear D. The V gene's germline CDR1 is SGHVS and CDR2 FNYEAQ. The CDR3 has 19 residues. The V and J ends lost 1 base and 1 base respectively, with 22 bases between them. CDR3 nucleotide sequence: TGTGCCAGCAGCTTAGACTTCCCCGGAGTGTTGGTAGCGAACACTGAAGCTTTCTTT. Its protein product is CASSLDFPGVLVANTEAFF. The entire variable domain, with the rest obtained from reference TRBV7-6 and TRBJ1-1, is as follows: GAGVSQSPRYKVTKRGQDVALRCDPISGHVSLYWYRQALGQGPEFLTYFNYEAQQDKSGLPNDRFSAERPEGSISTLTIQRTEQRDSAMYRCASSLDFPGVLVANTEAFFGQGTRLTVV.

The rearrangement links TRBV19 to TRBJ1-1; D gene ambiguous. CDR1 LNHDA and CDR2 SQIVND come from the germline V gene (reference sequence). This CDR3 is 13 amino acids long. Trimming pared 5 bases from V and 5 bases from J, leaving 12 bases between. This CDR3 is CASSPQRATEAFF. The CDR3 DNA follows: TGTGCCAGTAGTCCCCAGCGGGCAACTGAAGCTTTCTTT. The whole variable domain, filled in from reference TRBV19 and TRBJ1-1, reads DGGITQSPKYLFRKEGQNVTLSCEQNLNHDAMYWYRQDPGQGLRLIYYSQIVNDFQKGDIAEGYSVSREKKESFPLTVTSAQKNPTAFYLCASSPQRATEAFFGQGTRLTVV.

The chain employs TRBV6-5 and TRBJ2-7; tentative D call: TRBD1 (6 bases). Deletions cut 0 bases from V and 3 bases from J, with 9 bases between. This CDR3 has 14 residues. CDR1 is MNHEY and CDR2 is SVGAGI in the germline V gene. The CDR3 loop is CASSYSDRNYEQYF. The CDR3 bases are TGTGCCAGCAGTTACTCGGACAGAAACTACGAGCAGTACTTC.

This rearrangement joins TRBV10-1 to TRBJ1-5; the match to TRBD1 covers 7 bases. Germline loops: CDR1 WNHNN, CDR2 SYGVQD (reference sequence). The length of the CDR3 is 14 residues. The J segment lost 3 bases and the V segment lost 10 bases, leaving 9 bases of the junction unmatched. CDR3 protein: CATSPGQDNQPQHF. The CDR3 DNA is TGCGCCACCTCACCCGGACAGGACAATCAGCCCCAGCATTTT.

This clone was picked up one time. The chain has TRBV2 and TRBJ2-3; D perhaps matches TRBD2 (7 bases). The germline V gene encodes CDR1 SNHLY and CDR2 FYNNEI. The CDR3 sequence is 15 residues long. V shed 8 bases and J shed 9 bases, with 24 bases lying between them. In DNA form, the CDR3 reads TGTGCCAGCTTACCTGGCCGGGGGGCCATAGTCACGCAGTATTTT. Protein product: CASLPGRGAIVTQYF.

In this sample, this clone turned up once. The chain employs TRBV5-5 and TRBJ2-5; 7 bases match TRBD1. V was clipped by 3 bases and J by 3 bases; unmatched bases: 5. The CDR3 sequence is 14 residues long. CDR1 and CDR2 from the germline V gene are SGHKS and YYEKEE (reference sequence). CDR3 residues: CASSWTGLKETQYF. CDR3 sequence (DNA): TGTGCCAGCAGCTGGACAGGTCTGAAAGAGACCCAGTACTTC.

This clone has only a few counts. CDR3 sequence reads: CATRQGTSGNYGYTF. CDR3 nucleotide sequence: TGTGCCACCAGACAGGGCACTTCTGGGAACTATGGCTACACCTTC. The chain recombines TRBV6-5 with TRBJ1-2; the match to TRBD1 covers 7 bases. J lost 2 bases, V lost 10 bases, and 13 bases had no gene match. The CDR3 extends over 15 amino acids. CDR1 is MNHEY and CDR2 is SVGAGI in the germline V gene.

V usage is TRBV6-2 or TRBV6-3 and J usage is TRBJ2-5; D is possibly TRBD1 (6 bases). The CDR3 consists of 14 residues. V lost 5 bases and J 5 bases, leaving 15 bases between the germline ends. Germline V CDR1 and CDR2: MNHEY, SVGEGT. The CDR3 coding sequence is TGTGCCAGCAGTCCCCTATGGGGGCGGGAGACCCAGTACTTC. It encodes CASSPLWGRETQYF.

This clone has only a few counts. The V gene is TRBV28, the J gene TRBJ1-4, with 7 bases lining up with TRBD1. The CDR3 extends over 13 amino acids. The germline V gene encodes CDR1 MDHEN and CDR2 SYDVKM. Trimming removed 6 bases from V and 7 bases from J; junction bases left unmatched: 5. CDR3 DNA sequence: TGTGCCAGCAGACCAGGGGGAAGTGAAAAACTGTTTTTT. Its translation: CASRPGGSEKLFF.

This chain connects TRBV28 to TRBJ1-5; weak D call: TRBD1 (6 bases). CDR3 length: 12 amino acids. Germline CDR1 and CDR2: MDHEN and SYDVKM. Deletions cut 6 bases from V and 4 bases from J, with 7 bases between. The CDR3 DNA follows: TGTGCCAGCAGACAGGGTAATCAGCCCCAGCATTTT. Its protein is CASRQGNQPQHF.

This clone was seen only once. The chain combines TRBV9 with TRBJ2-5, with TRBD1 identical over 11 bases. The CDR3 length is 16 residues. Germline CDR1 SGDLS, CDR2 YYNGEE. Trimming cost V 4 bases and J 1 base; bases outside gene matches: 6. CDR3 loop: CASSPRTGGGQETQYF. The CDR3 nucleotides are TGTGCCAGCAGCCCTAGGACAGGGGGCGGCCAAGAGACCCAGTACTTC.

This chain links TRBV11-2 with TRBJ1-1; D is undetermined. The CDR3 has 15 residues. Deletions cut 7 bases from V and 5 bases from J, with 20 bases between. CDR1 and CDR2 (germline): SGHAT, FQNNGV. The CDR3 DNA follows: TGTGCCAGCAAAGCGGCCTCGGGAGGTGGGACTGAAGCTTTCTTT. As protein: CASKAASGGGTEAFF.

This CDR3 reads CASSDQQGNQETQYF. The CDR3 bases are TGTGCCAGCAGCGACCAACAGGGGAACCAAGAGACCCAGTACTTC. The genes are TRBV3-1 (or the pseudogene TRBV3-2) and TRBJ2-5, with 7 bases matching TRBD1. Germline CDR1 LGHDT, CDR2 YNNKEL (reference sequence). This CDR3 has 15 residues. V shed 5 bases, J shed 0 bases, and the junction held 6 bases outside the gene matches.

The chain joins TRBV6-2 or TRBV6-3 to TRBJ1-2; D is perhaps TRBD1 (5 bases). Germline V gives CDR1 MNHEY, CDR2 SVGEGT. CDR3 length equals 16 residues. Trimming cost V 2 bases and J 4 bases, with 17 bases left between them. DNA for the CDR3: TGTGCCAGCAGTTACGGCCAGGGCCACCGAGGCTATGGCTACACCTTC. Protein: CASSYGQGHRGYGYTF.

The J gene is TRBJ1-1, the V gene TRBV18; D may be TRBD1 (6 bases). Germline values: CDR1 KGHSH, CDR2 LQKENI. CDR3 length: 15 amino acids. The V end was cut by 3 bases, the J end by 6 bases, with 17 bases between. The DNA of the CDR3 is TGTGCCAGCTCACCCCCAAACGGGGGGCACGCTGAAGCTTTCTTT. It translates to CASSPPNGGHAEAFF.

A single count supports this clone. The same CDR3 arises from other DNA sequences in this sample as well. The chain combines TRBV7-9 with TRBJ1-6, with D hard to call. The V end was cut by 5 bases, the J end by 7 bases, with 9 bases between. The germline V gene encodes CDR1 SEHNR and CDR2 FQNEAQ (reference sequence). The CDR3 spans 13 residues. The chain's CDR3 is CASSPEGNSPLHF. As DNA, the CDR3 is TGTGCCAGCAGCCCCGAGGGCAATTCACCCCTCCACTTT.

V usage is TRBV24-1 and J usage is TRBJ1-3; D is possibly TRBD1 (6 bases). Germline CDR1 KGHDR, CDR2 SFDVKD. V was cut by 2 bases and J by 0 bases, with 13 bases left in between. This CDR3 region has 17 residues. CDR3 in amino acids: CATSDWTEGSSGNTIYF. In nucleotides, the CDR3 is TGTGCCACCAGTGATTGGACAGAAGGCTCCTCTGGAAACACCATATATTTT.